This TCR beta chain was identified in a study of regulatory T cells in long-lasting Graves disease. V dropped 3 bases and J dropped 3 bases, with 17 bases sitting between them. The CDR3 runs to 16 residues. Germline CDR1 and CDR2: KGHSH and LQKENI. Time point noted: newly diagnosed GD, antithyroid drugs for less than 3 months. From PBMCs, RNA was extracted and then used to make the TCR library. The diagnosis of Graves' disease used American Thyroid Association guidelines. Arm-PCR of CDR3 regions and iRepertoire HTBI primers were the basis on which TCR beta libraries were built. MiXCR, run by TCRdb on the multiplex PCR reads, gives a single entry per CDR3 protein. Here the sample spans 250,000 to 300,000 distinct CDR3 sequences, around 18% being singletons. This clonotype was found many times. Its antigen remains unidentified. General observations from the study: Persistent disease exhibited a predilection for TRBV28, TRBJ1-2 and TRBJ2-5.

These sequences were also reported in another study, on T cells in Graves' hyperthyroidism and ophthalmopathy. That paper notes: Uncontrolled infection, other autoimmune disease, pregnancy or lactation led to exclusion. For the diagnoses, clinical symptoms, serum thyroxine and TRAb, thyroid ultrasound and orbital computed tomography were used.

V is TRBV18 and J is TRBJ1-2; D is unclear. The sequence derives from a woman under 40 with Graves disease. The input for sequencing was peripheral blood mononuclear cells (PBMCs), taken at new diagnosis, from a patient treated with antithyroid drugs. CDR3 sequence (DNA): TGTGCCAGCTCACCGAGTGCTCTATCTCGGGACTATGGCTACACCTTC. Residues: CASSPSALSRDYGYTF. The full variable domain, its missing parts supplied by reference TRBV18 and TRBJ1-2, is NAGVMQNPRHLVRRRGQEARLRCSPMKGHSHVYWYRQLPEEGLKFMVYLQKENIIDESGMPKERFSAEFPKEGPSILRIQQVVRGDSAAYFCASSPSALSRDYGYTFGSGTRLTVV.